These 20 T cell receptor beta chains share one sample of origin, sequenced in a study of blood T cell repertoires in COVID-19. Generated by immunoSEQ multiplex PCR, the TCRdb table keeps only in-frame clones and is missing some. The sample lists 180,000 or so clones; 60% to 85% were seen once. Sequencing used peripheral blood. The receptors here all came from a woman aged 50 to 65 with active or convalescent COVID-19.

This clone occurred once. The chain links TRBV19 to TRBJ1-4; 7 nucleotides agree with TRBD1. J lost 2 bases, V lost 4 bases, and 10 bases had no gene match. CDR3 size: 17 residues. Germline V gene lookup returns CDR1 LNHDA and CDR2 SQIVND (reference sequence). CDR3 sequence reads: CASSTGGQSVTNEKLFF. The CDR3 nucleotides are TGTGCCAGTAGTACCGGGGGACAGTCTGTCACTAATGAAAAACTGTTTTTT.

This clone occurred a few times. The J gene is TRBJ1-2, the V gene TRBV15; D gene uncertain. The germline gives CDR1 LNHNV, CDR2 YYDKDF (reference sequence). Trimming stripped 0 bases from V and 3 bases from J, with 8 bases between. This CDR3 has 14 amino acids. The CDR3 DNA sequence: TGTGCCACCAGCAGAGATCCAGAGGACTATGGCTACACCTTC. Encoded protein: CATSRDPEDYGYTF. Complete variable domain (other parts from reference TRBV15 and TRBJ1-2): DAMVIQNPRYQVTQFGKPVTLSCSQTLNHNVMYWYQQKSSQAPKLLFHYYDKDFNNEADTPDNFQSRRPNTSFCFLDIRSPGLGDTAMYLCATSRDPEDYGYTFGSGTRLTVV.

The chain uses TRBV11-2 and TRBJ2-1, with D hard to call. This CDR3 has 11 residues. CDR1 SGHAT and CDR2 FQNNGV come from the germline V gene. The ends were cut back, 3 bases at V and 9 bases at J, with 6 bases in the middle. As DNA, the CDR3 is TGTGCCAGCAGCTTTAGTGGTGAGCAGTTCTTC. Residues: CASSFSGEQFF.

J is TRBJ2-7 and V is TRBV7-2, with D possibly being TRBD1 (5 bases). This CDR3 comprises 14 residues. The germline V gene has CDR1 SGHTA and CDR2 FQGNSA. Trimming took 4 bases from V and 0 from J, leaving 10 bases between them. Written as DNA, the CDR3 is TGTGCCAGCAGCTCTCAGGGTAGCTCCTACGAGCAGTACTTC. It codes for CASSSQGSSYEQYF.

The gene calls are TRBV5-1 and TRBJ2-3; 8 bases line up with TRBD2. The CDR3 extends over 16 amino acids. J was trimmed by 0 bases and V by 1 base; bases with no gene match: 4. The V gene's germline CDR1 is SGHRS and CDR2 YFSETQ. The CDR3 sequence is CASSLLGTRSTDTQYF. CDR3 sequence (DNA): TGCGCCAGCAGCTTGTTAGGGACTAGAAGCACAGATACGCAGTATTTT. The entire variable domain, with the rest obtained from reference TRBV5-1 and TRBJ2-3, is as follows: KAGVTQTPRYLIKTRGQQVTLSCSPISGHRSVSWYQQTPGQGLQFLFEYFSETQRNKGNFPGRFSGRQFSNSRSEMNVSTLELGDSALYLCASSLLGTRSTDTQYFGPGTRLTVL.

The chain has TRBV6-5 and TRBJ1-1, with D possibly matching TRBD1 (6 bases). V lost 6 bases to trimming and J lost 1 base, with 12 bases between them. The germline V gene encodes CDR1 MNHEY and CDR2 SVGAGI. CDR3 size: 14 residues. CDR3 sequence: CASSRDRRNTEAFF. CDR3 DNA: TGTGCCAGCAGCCGCGACAGGAGGAACACTGAAGCTTTCTTT.

The V call is TRBV19, the J call TRBJ1-5; 8 nucleotides agree with TRBD1. Losses at the gene ends were 5 bases for V and 6 bases for J; bases not matched to a gene: 3. The CDR3 is 13 amino acids. CDR1 LNHDA and CDR2 SQIVND come from the germline V gene (reference sequence). The CDR3 sequence: CASSPDRAQPQHF. CDR3 nucleotides: TGTGCCAGTAGTCCGGACAGGGCTCAGCCCCAGCATTTT.

This clone was detected many times. This sequence joins TRBV10-3 and TRBJ2-5; 10 bases line up with TRBD1. In germline, CDR1 is ENHRY, CDR2 SYGVKD. The CDR3 is made up of 15 amino acids. J was trimmed by 1 base and V by 6 bases; bases with no gene match: 5. The CDR3 DNA sequence: TGTGCCATCAGCCTGGACAGGGGGTTCCAAGAGACCCAGTACTTC. Protein sequence: CAISLDRGFQETQYF.

The rearrangement links TRBV6-5 to TRBJ2-7, with D perhaps matching TRBD2 (6 bases). The CDR3 covers 12 residues. The germline V gene encodes CDR1 MNHEY and CDR2 SVGAGI. Trimming shortened V by 8 bases and J by 2 bases, and 10 bases separated the two germline ends. CDR3: CASGAGTYEQYF. CDR3 coding DNA: TGTGCCAGCGGCGCGGGGACCTACGAGCAGTACTTC.

V is TRBV7-2 and J is TRBJ2-5; TRBD2 agrees at 8 bases. The J segment lost 1 base and the V segment lost 1 base, leaving 8 bases of the junction unmatched. The CDR3 has 17 amino acids. Germline CDR1 SGHTA, CDR2 FQGNSA. As DNA, the CDR3 is TGTGCCAGCAGCTTAGTGACTGGCGGGGGGCCCCAAGAGACCCAGTACTTC. It specifies CASSLVTGGGPQETQYF.

This clone has just one count. The genes are TRBV6-5 and TRBJ2-5; D is perhaps TRBD2 (6 bases). V lost 7 bases to trimming and J lost 2 bases, with 17 bases between them. Germline CDR1 MNHEY, CDR2 SVGAGI. There are 15 residues in the CDR3. The CDR3 sequence is CASTATGGNQETQYF. CDR3 nucleotides: TGTGCCAGCACCGCAACTGGCGGGAATCAAGAGACCCAGTACTTC.

The J gene is TRBJ2-7, the V gene TRBV5-1; 15 positions match TRBD2. The CDR3 covers 19 residues. Trimming at V came to 3 bases and at J to 2 bases, leaving 12 bases not matched to a gene. Germline V gives CDR1 SGHRS, CDR2 YFSETQ. The CDR3 DNA sequence: TGCGCCAGCAGCTCCTATAGGACTAGCGGGAGGGCCGGTACCTACGAGCAGTACTTC. Translated: CASSSYRTSGRAGTYEQYF.

The chain uses TRBV6-2 or TRBV6-3 and TRBJ1-2; D is possibly TRBD1 (5 bases). This CDR3 is built from 17 residues. Trimming shortened V by 0 bases and J by 2 bases, and 16 bases separated the two germline ends. Germline loops: CDR1 MNHEY, CDR2 SVGEGT. The CDR3 DNA reads TGTGCCAGCAGTTACTCTCGACATAGTAAGGGGAACTATGGCTACACCTTC. Translated: CASSYSRHSKGNYGYTF.

As concerns this clone: The same CDR3 is also encoded by other DNA sequences in this sample. This chain joins TRBV6-5 and TRBJ1-2, with a weak D call TRBD1 (5 bases). Germline V gene lookup returns CDR1 MNHEY and CDR2 SVGAGI. This CDR3 region has 13 residues. Deletions cut 5 bases from V and 6 bases from J, with 13 bases between. The CDR3, as DNA: TGTGCCAGCAGTCCTCAGGGCGGGGATGGCTACACCTTC. Translated, it gives CASSPQGGDGYTF.

The chain carries TRBV28 and TRBJ2-2, with TRBD1 matching 11 bases. V shed 5 bases and J 6 bases; nucleotides not matched to a gene: 8. Germline V gene sequence: CDR1 MDHEN, CDR2 SYDVKM. The CDR3 has 16 residues. CDR3 nucleotides: TGTGCCAGCAGTCCACGAGGGACAGGGGGTCCCGGGGAGCTGTTTTTT. Translated: CASSPRGTGGPGELFF.

The chain uses TRBV5-4 and TRBJ2-6, with 10 bases that match TRBD1. Germline V gene data show CDR1 as SGHNT and CDR2 as YYREEE (reference sequence). This CDR3 has 17 residues. After removal of 2 bases from V and 2 bases from J, the junction contained 4 bases not matched to a gene. The chain's CDR3 is CASSFPGTGAGANVLTF. In DNA, the CDR3 is TGTGCCAGCAGCTTTCCCGGGACAGGGGCTGGGGCCAACGTCCTGACTTTC.

This sequence joins TRBV27 and TRBJ2-1; D possibly corresponds to TRBD1 (6 bases). The CDR3 spans 15 residues. Trimming removed 7 bases at V and 8 bases at J, with 21 bases between. Germline CDR1 and CDR2: MNHEY and SMNVEV (reference sequence). CDR3 DNA: TGTGCCAGCACGCGTTTCAGGGGCTCCGGGGATGAGCAGTTCTTC. The encoded protein is CASTRFRGSGDEQFF.

This rearrangement joins TRBV4-1 to TRBJ2-3, with 9 bases identical to TRBD2. This CDR3 comprises 17 residues. The J segment lost 2 bases and the V segment lost 0 bases, leaving 6 bases of the junction unmatched. CDR1 MGHRA and CDR2 YSYEKL come from the germline V gene. In DNA form, the CDR3 reads TGCGCCAGCAGCCAAGAGATAGCGGGAGTCGTCACAGATACGCAGTATTTT. Amino acid sequence: CASSQEIAGVVTDTQYF.

V gene TRBV29-1 combines with J gene TRBJ2-2, with D possibly being TRBD2 (6 bases). Trimming took off 3 bases at V and 5 bases at J, with 7 bases between the two ends. The CDR3 has 12 amino acids. In germline, CDR1 is SQVTM, CDR2 ANQGSEA. The CDR3, as DNA: TGCAGCGTTGACGGGGGAACCGGGGAGCTGTTTTTT. Translating it yields CSVDGGTGELFF.

Here the CDR3 reads CASSPQVGRQGAYGYTF. The CDR3 DNA reads TGTGCCAGCTCACCACAAGTAGGGAGACAGGGGGCGTATGGCTACACCTTC. The V gene is TRBV18, the J gene TRBJ1-2; TRBD1 matches at 10 bases. Per germline, CDR1 KGHSH and CDR2 LQKENI. J lost 5 bases, V lost 1 base, and 10 bases had no gene match. This CDR3 has 17 amino acids.